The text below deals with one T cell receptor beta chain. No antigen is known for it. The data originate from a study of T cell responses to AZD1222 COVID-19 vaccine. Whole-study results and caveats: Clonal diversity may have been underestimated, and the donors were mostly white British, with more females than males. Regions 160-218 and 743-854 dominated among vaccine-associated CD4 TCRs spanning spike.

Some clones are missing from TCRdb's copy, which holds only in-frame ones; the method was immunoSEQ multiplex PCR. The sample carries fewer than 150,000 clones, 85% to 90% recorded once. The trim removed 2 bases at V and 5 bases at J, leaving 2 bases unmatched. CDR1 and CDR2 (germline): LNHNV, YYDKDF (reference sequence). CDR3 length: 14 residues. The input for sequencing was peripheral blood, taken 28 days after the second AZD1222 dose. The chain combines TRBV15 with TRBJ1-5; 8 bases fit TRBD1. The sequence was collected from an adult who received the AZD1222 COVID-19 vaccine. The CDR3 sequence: CATSRLQGDQPQHF. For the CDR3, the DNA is TGTGCCACCAGCAGACTACAGGGGGATCAGCCCCAGCATTTT.